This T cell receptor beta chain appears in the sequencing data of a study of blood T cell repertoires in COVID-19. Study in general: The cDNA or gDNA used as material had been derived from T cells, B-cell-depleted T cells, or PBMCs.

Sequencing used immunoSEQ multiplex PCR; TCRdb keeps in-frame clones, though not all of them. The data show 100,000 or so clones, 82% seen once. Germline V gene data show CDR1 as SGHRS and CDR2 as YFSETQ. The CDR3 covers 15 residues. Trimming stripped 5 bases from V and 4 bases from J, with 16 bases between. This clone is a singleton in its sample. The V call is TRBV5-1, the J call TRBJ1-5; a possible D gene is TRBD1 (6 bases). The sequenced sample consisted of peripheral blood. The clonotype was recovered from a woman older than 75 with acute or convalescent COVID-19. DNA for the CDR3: TGCGCCAGCAGTTCGACAGGAGCCTCAAATCAGCCCCAGCATTTT. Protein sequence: CASSSTGASNQPQHF.